Below, 22 T cell receptor beta chains from the same sample are listed, as sequenced in a study of beta chain features in type 1 diabetes. Their target antigens are unknown. Regarding the study as a whole: All four CD4+ subsets from Type 1 diabetes patients carried moderately but significantly shorter TCRB CDR3s.

The authors reverse transcribed all of the isolated RNA, so sequencing captured expressed TCRB transcripts. Repertoires were generated with immunoSEQ multiplex PCR, while TCRdb's copy carries only in-frame clones and drops some. This repertoire shows fewer than 350,000 clones, around 16% found once; its top ten account for less than 0.02%. Specimen: naive CD4+ T cells from blood. These receptors originate from a man younger than 35 with type 1 diabetes.

The chain employs TRBV19 and TRBJ1-5; D is unresolved. The germline V gene has CDR1 LNHDA and CDR2 SQIVND (reference sequence). With 3 bases removed from V and 7 bases from J, the gap between germline ends came to 10 bases. This CDR3 region has 13 residues. Here the CDR3 reads CASSIRGLQPQHF. CDR3 bases: TGTGCCAGTAGTATCCGGGGTTTGCAGCCCCAGCATTTT.

This chain joins TRBV9 and TRBJ2-5, with 8 bases matching TRBD1. The CDR3 runs 14 residues. The germline CDR1 and CDR2 sequences are SGDLS and YYNGEE. With 4 bases clipped from V and 4 bases from J, the junction kept 6 bases outside the gene matches. DNA of the CDR3: TGTGCCAGCAGCCCCTACGGACAGGGAGAGACCCAGTACTTC. Its translation is CASSPYGQGETQYF.

This clone was recorded a few times. Here the CDR3 reads CASSYRIPRDRYEQYF. The DNA of the CDR3 is TGTGCCAGCAGTTATCGTATCCCCAGAGACAGGTACGAGCAGTACTTC. This rearrangement joins TRBV6-6 to TRBJ2-7; D is possibly TRBD1 (6 bases). CDR1 and CDR2 (germline): MNHNY, SVGAGI (reference sequence). The CDR3 is 16 residues long. V dropped 3 bases and J dropped 4 bases, with 19 bases sitting between them.

This clone was detected a few times. The CDR3 loop reads CASSGTAGSYSGANVLTF. The DNA of the CDR3 is TGTGCCAGCAGCGGAACGGCGGGATCCTACTCTGGGGCCAACGTCCTGACTTTC. This chain uses TRBV11-2 with TRBJ2-6; D may be TRBD2 (6 bases). Germline CDR1 is SGHAT and CDR2 is FQNNGV. The V end was cut by 5 bases, the J end by 0 bases, with 17 bases between. This CDR3 is built from 18 residues. Supplemented by reference TRBV11-2 and TRBJ2-6, the full variable domain reads EAGVAQSPRYKIIEKRQSVAFWCNPISGHATLYWYQQILGQGPKLLIQFQNNGVVDDSQLPKDRFSAERLKGVDSTLKIQPAKLEDSAVYLCASSGTAGSYSGANVLTFGAGSRLTVL.

V is TRBV30 and J is TRBJ1-5; 7 nucleotides align to TRBD1. The CDR3 contains 13 residues. Losses at the gene ends were 4 bases for V and 3 bases for J; bases not matched to a gene: 3. Germline loops: CDR1 GTSNPN, CDR2 SVGIG (reference sequence). CDR3 sequence: CAWNTGANQPQHF. DNA for the CDR3: TGTGCCTGGAACACAGGGGCCAATCAGCCCCAGCATTTT.

This clone was counted between two and nine times. The chain employs TRBV28 and TRBJ1-2; tentatively, D is TRBD1 (5 bases). The CDR3 has 16 amino acids. Germline CDR1 and CDR2: MDHEN and SYDVKM. V lost 7 bases and J lost 3, with 21 bases in between. The CDR3, as DNA: TGTGCCAGCACGCCCCGGACACTCCCTACCCACTATGGCTACACCTTC. Protein sequence: CASTPRTLPTHYGYTF.

The chain carries TRBV27 and TRBJ2-7; 12 nucleotides line up with TRBD1. Trimming at V came to 4 bases and at J to 3 bases, leaving 4 bases not matched to a gene. CDR1 and CDR2 from the germline V gene are MNHEY and SMNVEV (reference sequence). The CDR3 has 15 amino acids. CDR3 coding DNA: TGTGCCAGCAGTTCCGGGACAGGGGGCGTCTACGAGCAGTACTTC. Translation gives CASSSGTGGVYEQYF.

This clone has only a few counts. V and J are TRBV6-6 and TRBJ1-6; D might be TRBD1 (6 bases). The CDR3 runs to 16 residues. CDR1 and CDR2 from the germline V gene are MNHNY and SVGAGI (reference sequence). V lost 6 bases to trimming and J lost 4 bases, with 16 bases between them. CDR3 in amino acids: CASSRTASPYNSPLHF. As DNA, the CDR3 is TGTGCCAGCAGCCGGACAGCCTCCCCGTATAATTCACCCCTCCACTTT.

The V gene is TRBV15, the J gene TRBJ2-7; no definite D call. Trimming took 0 bases from V and 3 from J, leaving 12 bases between them. The CDR3 consists of 15 residues. Germline CDR1 LNHNV, CDR2 YYDKDF (reference sequence). The CDR3 here is CATSRDRVTIYEQYF. The CDR3 nucleotides read TGTGCCACCAGCAGAGACCGGGTAACGATCTACGAGCAGTACTTC.

The rearrangement links TRBV30 to TRBJ2-7, with D tentatively TRBD2 (5 bases). Germline lookup yields CDR1 GTSNPN and CDR2 SVGIG (reference sequence). V lost 4 bases, J lost 3 bases, and 13 bases lay in between. The CDR3 length is 13 residues. DNA of the CDR3: TGTGCCTGGAAAAAGGCCGGAGGCTACGAGCAGTACTTC. It specifies CAWKKAGGYEQYF.

V and J are TRBV10-3 and TRBJ1-1; D call uncertain. The germline V gene encodes CDR1 ENHRY and CDR2 SYGVKD. The CDR3 runs 14 residues. The CDR3 region is CVSLRGLMNTEAFF. DNA of the CDR3: TGTGTCTCGCTACGGGGTCTGATGAACACTGAAGCTTTCTTT.

This sequence joins TRBV11-2 and TRBJ2-3; D is undetermined. The CDR3 has 12 residues. Trimming took off 1 base at V and 6 bases at J, with 5 bases between the two ends. The V gene's germline CDR1 is SGHAT and CDR2 FQNNGV. The CDR3 nucleotides read TGTGCCAGCAGCTTAGCAGGCGATACGCAGTATTTT. It translates to CASSLAGDTQYF.

Only a few counts were recorded for this clone. The CDR3 sequence is CASSPPFSTDTQYF. The CDR3 DNA follows: TGTGCCAGCTCACCTCCCTTTAGCACAGATACGCAGTATTTT. The rearrangement uses TRBV18 and TRBJ2-3; D call uncertain. Trimming shortened V by 3 bases and J by 0 bases, and 7 bases separated the two germline ends. CDR1 is KGHSH and CDR2 is LQKENI in the germline V gene. This CDR3 comprises 14 residues.

CDR3 residues: CASSLVGRERGLLYEQYF. CDR3 coding DNA: TGTGCCAGCAGCTTAGTGGGGCGAGAGCGGGGGCTGTTGTACGAGCAGTACTTC. The rearrangement links TRBV7-9 to TRBJ2-7; 8 bases match TRBD2. The CDR3 totals 18 residues. J gave up 4 bases and V 1 base, and 15 bases lay outside the gene matches. CDR1 and CDR2 from the germline V gene are SEHNR and FQNEAQ (reference sequence).

The rearrangement joins TRBV18 to TRBJ1-1; TRBD1 matches at 7 bases. V lost 3 bases, J lost 0 bases, and 4 bases stayed unmatched. There are 15 residues in the CDR3. The germline V gene encodes CDR1 KGHSH and CDR2 LQKENI. The CDR3 region has the DNA TGTGCCAGCTCACCCCCGGGACAGTTGAACACTGAAGCTTTCTTT. It is translated as CASSPPGQLNTEAFF.

J is TRBJ1-3 and V is TRBV27; D gene uncertain. Germline V gene data show CDR1 as MNHEY and CDR2 as SMNVEV (reference sequence). There are 15 residues in the CDR3. Trimming left V 2 bases short and J 4 bases short, with 12 bases between. The chain's CDR3 is CASSLRSGNGNTIYF. CDR3 sequence (DNA): TGTGCCAGCAGTTTACGGTCGGGGAACGGAAACACCATATATTTT.

This clone has just a few counts. This CDR3 is CASRGQGAYEQYF. CDR3 DNA sequence: TGTGCCAGCAGGGGACAGGGCGCCTACGAGCAGTACTTC. This chain links TRBV6-5 with TRBJ2-7, with 9 bases matching TRBD1. V lost 6 bases and J lost 2; bases outside the gene matches: 2. The CDR3 has 13 residues. Germline CDR1 and CDR2: MNHEY and SVGAGI.

In its sample, this clone was seen a few times. V usage is TRBV30 and J usage is TRBJ2-1, with D perhaps TRBD2 (5 bases). V dropped 2 bases and J dropped 4 bases, with 9 bases sitting between them. CDR1 is GTSNPN and CDR2 is SVGIG in the germline V gene (reference sequence). The CDR3 sequence is 13 residues long. This CDR3 is CAWSRRAYNEQFF. CDR3 sequence (DNA): TGTGCCTGGAGTAGGCGGGCATACAATGAGCAGTTCTTC.

As to this clone: The junction and the germline gene differ at one end; a read error may be behind it. The rearrangement uses TRBV7-2 and TRBJ1-4, with TRBD1 as a possible D gene (6 bases). This CDR3 spans 14 amino acids. Per the germline V gene, CDR1 is SGHTA and CDR2 is FQGNSA. The CDR3 nucleotides read TGTGCCAGCAGCTTCCAGGGGACTAACGAAAAACTGTTTTTT. Residues: CASSFQGTNEKLFF.

This clone was detected a few times. The V gene is TRBV7-9, the J gene TRBJ2-5, with 8 bases matching TRBD1. The CDR3 length is 15 residues. J gave up 5 bases and V 5 bases, and 10 bases lay outside the gene matches. Germline-derived CDR1 and CDR2 are SEHNR and FQNEAQ (reference sequence). In DNA form, the CDR3 reads TGTGCCAGCAGCCGCCCATCCAGGGGGCTGGAGACCCAGTACTTC. Its translation: CASSRPSRGLETQYF. The complete variable domain, with remaining parts taken from reference TRBV7-9 and TRBJ2-5, reads DTGVSQNPRHKITKRGQNVTFRCDPISEHNRLYWYRQTLGQGPEFLTYFQNEAQLEKSRLLSDRFSAERPKGSFSTLEIQRTEQGDSAMYLCASSRPSRGLETQYFGPGTRLLVL.

The chain joins TRBV28 to TRBJ1-2, with 8 bases fitting TRBD1. V gave up 9 bases and J gave up 8 bases; unmatched junction bases: 11. Germline loops: CDR1 MDHEN, CDR2 SYDVKM. This CDR3 contains 13 residues. CDR3 nucleotides: TGTGCCAGTTTCTCGGACAGGGTCTGGGGCTACACCTTC. Its protein is CASFSDRVWGYTF.

This clone was recorded a few times. The V gene is TRBV30, the J gene TRBJ1-1; D may be TRBD1 (5 bases). The CDR3 is made up of 13 amino acids. V dropped 3 bases and J dropped 5 bases, with 13 bases sitting between them. Looked up from germline, CDR1 is GTSNPN and CDR2 is SVGIG (reference sequence). The CDR3 nucleotides read TGTGCCTGGAGCCAGGGAAGTAGAACTGAAGCTTTCTTT. Translating gives CAWSQGSRTEAFF.